This T cell receptor (beta chain) comes out of a study of T-cell memory formation after mild COVID-19. TCRdb used MiXCR to reprocess the 5' RACE reads, holding one entry per CDR3 protein. The top ten clones hold approximately 13% of a sample with about half a million distinct CDR3 sequences, 15% to 20% of them seen once. This clonotype was detected a few times. The ends were cut back, 7 bases at V and 6 bases at J, with 22 bases in the middle. The CDR3 covers 15 residues. V is TRBV12-3 or TRBV12-4 and J is TRBJ2-7, with D perhaps being TRBD1 or TRBD2 (5 bases each). Sample: PBMCs or a T cell subset sorted from them (not recorded which). The sequence derives from an adult woman who had mild COVID-19 (a few samples of this study predate the infection). Cell type and time point are not known. The CDR3 region has the DNA TGTGCCAGCATGGCTCGGAGGCGGTCTCAGGGCGAGCAGTACTTC. Protein product: CASMARRRSQGEQYF.